A selection of T cell receptor beta chains follows, all from one sample in a study of T-cell memory formation after mild COVID-19. TCRdb re-called the 5' RACE reads through MiXCR, storing one row per CDR3 protein. The sample records fewer than 500,000 distinct CDR3 sequences, around a quarter being singletons. Sequenced material: PBMCs or a T cell subset sorted from them (not recorded which). All receptors come from an adult woman who had mild COVID-19 (a few samples of this study predate the infection). Cell type and time point are not known. The CDR3 runs from the conserved cysteine through the conserved F or W. D genes are given only for firm matches. Some rows have no size entry. The others give once, few or many, or a class for an expanded clone.

NA	15	TRBV7-6	TRBJ1-1	few	CASSLVLGAGTEAFF	TGTGCCAGCAGCTTAGTGCTGGGGGCGGGCACTGAAGCTTTCTTT
TRBD2	17	TRBV4-1	TRBJ2-3	few	CASSQDDQRGGRNTQYF	TGCGCCAGCAGCCAAGATGATCAGCGGGGGGGTAGAAATACGCAGTATTTT
NA	15	TRBV7-9	TRBJ1-1	NA	CASSAKGGMNTEAFF	TGTGCCAGCAGCGCTAAAGGGGGTATGAACACTGAAGCTTTCTTT
NA	15	TRBV11-1	TRBJ2-2	few	CASSQGTWKTGELFF	TGTGCCAGCAGCCAAGGGACTTGGAAAACAGGGGAGCTGTTTTTT
TRBD2	15	TRBV4-3	TRBJ2-7	few	CASSQGPGLSYEQYF	TGCGCCAGCAGCCAGGGACCGGGACTATCCTACGAGCAGTACTTC
NA	15	TRBV4-2	TRBJ2-3	NA	CASSQGFGGENTQYF	TGTGCCAGCAGCCAAGGCTTCGGCGGGGAGAATACGCAGTATTTT
TRBD1	16	TRBV7-9	TRBJ1-6	NA	CASSPRTGVANSPLHF	TGTGCCAGCAGCCCCCGGACAGGGGTGGCAAATTCACCCCTCCACTTT
NA	15	TRBV23-1	TRBJ2-7	few	CASRTGTASSYEQYF	TGCGCCAGCAGAACCGGGACGGCGAGCTCCTACGAGCAGTACTTC
TRBD1	12	TRBV5-1	TRBJ1-1	NA	CASSPDRGQAFF	TGCGCCAGCAGCCCCGACAGGGGCCAAGCTTTCTTT
NA	17	TRBV7-2	TRBJ2-1	many	CASSLGLALSSYNEQFF	TGTGCCAGCAGCTTAGGTCTAGCGCTGAGCTCCTACAATGAGCAGTTCTTC
TRBD2	16	TRBV9	TRBJ2-2	NA	CASSLGGGFNAGELFF	TGTGCCAGCAGCCTCGGGGGGGGCTTCAATGCCGGGGAGCTGTTTTTT
NA	15	TRBV6-5	TRBJ1-2	NA	CASSYDPIGVGGYTF	TGTGCCAGCAGTTACGATCCCATAGGTGTGGGAGGCTACACCTTC
NA	14	TRBV7-2	TRBJ2-1	NA	CASSFRARSDEQFF	TGTGCCAGCAGCTTTCGGGCTCGGTCCGATGAGCAGTTCTTC
NA	14	TRBV24-1	TRBJ1-2	NA	CATSDFGSVRGYTF	TGTGCCACCAGTGATTTTGGATCCGTGCGGGGCTACACCTTC
TRBD1	20	TRBV7-3	TRBJ2-1	NA	CASSPSFRDRSSSSYNEQFF	TGTGCCAGCAGCCCCTCTTTTCGGGACAGATCGTCTAGCTCCTACAATGAGCAGTTCTTC
NA	14	TRBV19	TRBJ2-2	NA	CASSISRTGGELFF	TGTGCCAGTAGTATCTCCAGGACGGGCGGGGAGCTGTTTTTT